This TCR beta chain was obtained from a study of shared clonotypes between healthy human individuals. Using immunoSEQ multiplex PCR, the repertoire was profiled, and TCRdb retains in-frame clones only, with some absent. This repertoire shows 2 million to 2.5 million clones, about 90% found once; its top ten account for around 0.38%. This clone was observed a single time. Per germline, CDR1 MNHNS and CDR2 SASEGT. The CDR3 spans 15 residues. Deletions cut 11 bases from V and 4 bases from J, with 21 bases between. The sequencing input was naive CD4+ T cells from PBMCs. Subset specified: CD45RA+ positively selected. The receptor was isolated from a man in his late teens or twenties in good health. Some clones in this sample may be carry-over from other donors' samples. The chain has TRBV6-1 and TRBJ2-1; the D gene is possibly TRBD1 (5 bases). The CDR3 nucleotides read TGTGCCGCAACGACCGACAGCCAAGGGTACAATGAGCAGTTCTTC. It translates to CAATTDSQGYNEQFF.